One sample yielded the 9 T cell receptor beta chains listed below, sequenced in a study of T cell changes during pregnancy in multiple sclerosis. Sequencing used immunoSEQ multiplex PCR; TCRdb keeps in-frame clones, though not all of them. The sample lists 60,000 or so clones, 85% to 95% occurring once. The sequencing here drew on CD4+ T cells from peripheral blood mononuclear cells, taken before pregnancy. The receptor set was obtained from a female donor with multiple sclerosis, enrolled in a pregnancy study.

The chain has TRBV28 and TRBJ1-2; D is uncertain. The ends were cut back, 1 base at V and 7 bases at J, with 7 bases in the middle. CDR1 is MDHEN and CDR2 is SYDVKM in the germline V gene. The CDR3 is 12 residues long. CDR3 amino acids: CASSLLQVGYTF. The CDR3 DNA follows: TGTGCCAGCAGTTTATTGCAGGTTGGCTACACCTTC.

The chain couples TRBV7-8 to TRBJ1-5, with 10 bases lining up with TRBD1. This CDR3 spans 18 amino acids. V shed 1 base and J 2 bases; nucleotides not matched to a gene: 8. CDR1 and CDR2 from the germline V gene are SGHVS and FQNEAQ. This chain's CDR3 is CASSLGLRQGAGNQPQHF. CDR3 in DNA: TGTGCCAGCAGCTTAGGGTTGAGACAGGGGGCCGGCAATCAGCCCCAGCATTTT. Drawing the rest from reference TRBV7-8 and TRBJ1-5, the complete variable domain is GAGVSQSPRYKVAKRGQDVALRCDPISGHVSLFWYQQALGQGPEFLTYFQNEAQLDKSGLPSDRFFAERPEGSVSTLKIQRTQQEDSAVYLCASSLGLRQGAGNQPQHFGDGTRLSIL.

The rearrangement joins TRBV4-1 to TRBJ2-1; TRBD1 aligns across 11 bases. The CDR3 runs to 16 residues. Germline assignment: CDR1 MGHRA and CDR2 YSYEKL. The J segment lost 4 bases and the V segment lost 4 bases, leaving 6 bases of the junction unmatched. The CDR3 DNA follows: TGCGCCAGCAGCCGGGACAGGGGGGTCCCTTACAATGAGCAGTTCTTC. Amino acids: CASSRDRGVPYNEQFF.

The V call is TRBV30, the J call TRBJ2-3; 15 positions agree with TRBD2. The CDR3 spans 20 residues. V was pared by 5 bases and J by 0 bases, with 15 bases of the junction left unmatched. Per germline, CDR1 GTSNPN and CDR2 SVGIG (reference sequence). The CDR3 region is CAWAKYWTSGRVASTDTQYF. CDR3 nucleotides: TGTGCCTGGGCCAAATACTGGACTAGCGGGAGGGTCGCTAGCACAGATACGCAGTATTTT.

The chain employs TRBV5-4 and TRBJ2-5; the match to TRBD2 covers 9 bases. The CDR3 runs to 15 residues. Germline loops: CDR1 SGHNT, CDR2 YYREEE (reference sequence). The V segment lost 0 bases and the J segment 2 bases; nucleotides outside the gene matches: 2. CDR3 sequence: CASSLAREGQETQYF. The CDR3 region has the DNA TGTGCCAGCAGCTTGGCGCGGGAGGGGCAAGAGACCCAGTACTTC.

The V gene is TRBV5-6, the J gene TRBJ1-6; D is possibly TRBD1 (5 bases). The length of the CDR3 is 18 residues. V lost 0 bases and J 6 bases, leaving 19 bases between the germline ends. CDR1 and CDR2 (germline): SGHDT, YYEEEE. The CDR3, as DNA: TGTGCCAGCAGCTTGGTCGTGGGAGGGCAGGGATCTAATTCACCCCTCCACTTT. As protein: CASSLVVGGQGSNSPLHF. Full variable domain (remainder filled in from reference TRBV5-6 and TRBJ1-6): DAGVTQSPTHLIKTRGQQVTLRCSPKSGHDTVSWYQQALGQGPQFIFQYYEEEERQRGNFPDRFSGHQFPNYSSELNVNALLLGDSALYLCASSLVVGGQGSNSPLHFGNGTRLTVT.

The gene calls are TRBV29-1 and TRBJ2-7; 10 bases fit TRBD1. The CDR3 extends over 14 amino acids. The V gene's germline CDR1 is SQVTM and CDR2 ANQGSEA. The V gene end was trimmed by 6 bases and the J gene end by 3 bases; junction bases not matched to a gene: 8. For the CDR3, the DNA is TGCAGCGTCCGACGGGACAGGGGATACTACGAGCAGTACTTC. It specifies CSVRRDRGYYEQYF.

This chain links TRBV28 with TRBJ1-2; 8 nucleotides agree with TRBD1. This CDR3 spans 15 amino acids. V trimming: 7 bases; J trimming: 0 bases; junction bases outside the gene matches: 7. Germline V gene lookup returns CDR1 MDHEN and CDR2 SYDVKM. CDR3 loop: CASTLTGAANYGYTF. Here the CDR3 DNA reads TGTGCCAGCACCCTGACAGGGGCGGCTAACTATGGCTACACCTTC.

The rearrangement links TRBV19 to TRBJ2-7, with TRBD1 matching 9 bases. CDR3 length: 14 amino acids. Germline V gene data show CDR1 as LNHDA and CDR2 as SQIVND (reference sequence). The ends lost 5 bases at V and 2 bases at J; junction bases unmatched: 4. CDR3 in amino acids: CASSVDRGTYEQYF. The CDR3 region has the DNA TGTGCCAGTAGTGTGGACAGGGGAACCTACGAGCAGTACTTC.